What follows are 20 T cell receptor beta chains derived from one specimen sequenced in a study of T cells in Graves' hyperthyroidism and ophthalmopathy. Researchers took RNA transcripts and amplified the TCR beta CDR3 regions from them. The HTBI set primed first-round TCR CDR3 RT-PCR. TCRdb re-analysed the multiplex PCR reads in MiXCR, keeping a single row per CDR3 protein. The sample lists more than 550,000 distinct CDR3 sequences, around 20% occurring once. Sequencing used blood. These receptors came from a woman aged 45-65 years with Graves' hyperthyroidism that later progressed to Graves' ophthalmopathy.

V usage is TRBV29-1 and J usage is TRBJ2-5; unclear D gene. The germline V and J ends were trimmed by 3 bases and 5 bases, with 13 bases remaining between them. The CDR3 runs 13 residues. Germline V gives CDR1 SQVTM, CDR2 ANQGSEA. The CDR3 bases are TGCAGCGTTGAGCACTTAACGTGGGAGACCCAGTACTTC. Protein: CSVEHLTWETQYF.

This clonotype was seen ten or more times. This rearrangement joins TRBV30 to TRBJ1-1, with no clear D. The germline V and J ends were trimmed by 0 bases and 8 bases, with 10 bases remaining between them. The length of the CDR3 is 12 residues. CDR1 and CDR2 from the germline V gene are GTSNPN and SVGIG (reference sequence). This chain's CDR3 is CAWSVRGREAFF. The CDR3 bases are TGTGCCTGGAGTGTACGAGGGCGCGAAGCTTTCTTT. Full variable domain (rest looked up from reference TRBV30 and TRBJ1-1): SQTIHQWPATLVQPVGSPLSLECTVEGTSNPNLYWYRQAAGRGLQLLFYSVGIGQISSEVPQNLSASRPQDRQFILSSKKLLLSDSGFYLCAWSVRGREAFFGQGTRLTVV.

This clonotype was seen a few times. The rearrangement joins TRBV27 to TRBJ1-1; D may be TRBD1 (5 bases). Germline V lookup: CDR1 MNHEY, CDR2 SMNVEV (reference sequence). V dropped 4 bases and J dropped 0 bases, with 12 bases sitting between them. The CDR3 runs 15 residues. The CDR3: CASSSWGGMNTEAFF. Written as DNA, the CDR3 is TGTGCCAGCAGTTCCTGGGGGGGTATGAACACTGAAGCTTTCTTT.

This clonotype was seen at least ten times. V usage is TRBV12-3 or TRBV12-4 and J usage is TRBJ2-1; possibly TRBD2 for D (6 bases). There are 11 residues in the CDR3. Trimming shortened V by 3 bases and J by 10 bases, and 7 bases separated the two germline ends. The CDR3 bases are TGTGCCAGCAGTTTGGAGGGGGAGCAGTTCTTC. Protein: CASSLEGEQFF.

This clonotype occurred a few times. The rearrangement links TRBV5-4 to TRBJ2-3; TRBD1 might be the D (5 bases). Germline V CDR1 and CDR2: SGHNT, YYREEE (reference sequence). The CDR3 consists of 14 residues. V dropped 0 bases and J dropped 4 bases, with 9 bases sitting between them. The CDR3 reads CASSLAWGADTQYF. For the CDR3, the DNA is TGTGCCAGCAGCTTGGCGTGGGGCGCAGATACGCAGTATTTT.

This clonotype came up a few times. The conserved phenylalanine or tryptophan normally closing the CDR3 is absent here, so this likely arose from a read error. Here the CDR3 reads CASSLEMGLRDGYTL. CDR3 in DNA: TGCGCCAGCAGCTTGGAGATGGGACTTCGAGATGGCTACACCCTC. The chain is built from TRBV5-1 and TRBJ1-2, with D maybe TRBD1 (5 bases). There are 15 residues in the CDR3. V lost 0 bases, J lost 6 bases, and 15 bases lay in between. From germline, CDR1 is SGHRS and CDR2 YFSETQ.

The CDR3 spells CASSDSSVLVEQFF. CDR3 in DNA: TGTGCCAGCAGTGACTCTTCAGTGTTAGTTGAGCAGTTCTTC. The rearrangement uses TRBV6-1 and TRBJ2-1; the D is unclear. The length of the CDR3 is 14 residues. With 3 bases removed from V and 9 bases from J, the gap between germline ends came to 15 bases. Germline V gene sequence: CDR1 MNHNS, CDR2 SASEGT.

In its sample, this clonotype was seen many times. This chain connects TRBV27 to TRBJ1-2; D unclear. Germline V lookup: CDR1 MNHEY, CDR2 SMNVEV (reference sequence). Trimming cost V 3 bases and J 1 base, with 9 bases left between them. The CDR3 covers 14 residues. CDR3 region: CASSFLGDNYGYTF. The CDR3 DNA reads as TGTGCCAGCAGTTTTCTGGGAGATAACTATGGCTACACCTTC.

The rearrangement joins TRBV20-1 to TRBJ2-3; 9 bases fit TRBD2. CDR1 is DFQATT and CDR2 is SNEGSKA in the germline V gene (reference sequence). With 1 base clipped from V and 6 bases from J, the junction kept 11 bases outside the gene matches. The CDR3 length is 16 residues. CDR3 protein: CSARAGTSSFDDTQYF. CDR3 bases: TGCAGTGCTAGAGCAGGGACTAGCAGTTTTGACGATACGCAGTATTTT.

The chain links TRBV5-1 to TRBJ1-2, with 7 bases matching TRBD1. Germline CDR1 is SGHRS and CDR2 is YFSETQ. V lost 1 base to trimming and J lost 1 base; unmatched junction nucleotides: 4. This CDR3 has 15 amino acids. The CDR3 sequence: CASSLRDSSNYGYTF. For the CDR3, the DNA is TGCGCCAGCAGCTTGAGGGACAGCAGTAACTATGGCTACACCTTC.

The rearrangement joins TRBV7-8 to TRBJ1-2; 12 bases are shared with TRBD1. V was clipped by 1 base and J by 13 bases; unmatched bases: 10. CDR1 and CDR2 from the germline V gene are SGHVS and FQNEAQ. The CDR3 sequence is 15 residues long. The DNA of the CDR3 is TGTGCCAGCAGCTTAGTCGGGACAGGGGGCAACCGCTGCACCTTC. This gives the protein CASSLVGTGGNRCTF.

This clonotype showed up many times. V usage is TRBV20-1 and J usage is TRBJ1-2; D not certain. CDR3 length equals 12 residues. Germline lookup yields CDR1 DFQATT and CDR2 SNEGSKA (reference sequence). V lost 8 bases, J lost 8 bases, and 18 bases lay in between. As DNA, the CDR3 is TGCAGTCGCCCGATGGGAGGGAGCGGCTACACCTTC. This codes for CSRPMGGSGYTF.

This clonotype came up many times. CDR3 in amino acids: CASSGDRGSYEQYF. The CDR3 region has the DNA TGCGCCAGCAGCGGGGATCGAGGGTCCTACGAGCAGTACTTC. This sequence joins TRBV5-1 and TRBJ2-7, with D maybe TRBD2 (5 bases). The germline gives CDR1 SGHRS, CDR2 YFSETQ. Trimming left V 4 bases short and J 1 base short, with 12 bases between. The CDR3 consists of 14 residues.

This clonotype was seen a few times. This chain links TRBV19 with TRBJ2-2; D not resolved. CDR3 size: 16 residues. V dropped 6 bases and J dropped 2 bases, with 16 bases sitting between them. Germline V gene sequence: CDR1 LNHDA, CDR2 SQIVND (reference sequence). As DNA, the CDR3 is TGTGCCAGTAGCAACCGACCAACCCCTAACACCGGGGAGCTGTTTTTT. It codes for CASSNRPTPNTGELFF. Looking up the rest from reference TRBV19 and TRBJ2-2 gives the full variable domain: DGGITQSPKYLFRKEGQNVTLSCEQNLNHDAMYWYRQDPGQGLRLIYYSQIVNDFQKGDIAEGYSVSREKKESFPLTVTSAQKNPTAFYLCASSNRPTPNTGELFFGEGSRLTVL.

This clonotype was recorded only once. The rearrangement uses TRBV30 and TRBJ1-1; D unclear. Trimming left V 0 bases short and J 3 bases short, with 11 bases between. The germline V gene has CDR1 GTSNPN and CDR2 SVGIG (reference sequence). The CDR3 extends over 14 amino acids. In DNA form, the CDR3 reads TGTGCCTGGAGTGTACGAGGGTCCGACACTGAAGCTTTCTTT. It encodes CAWSVRGSDTEAFF.

This clonotype appeared a single time. V is TRBV27 and J is TRBJ2-4; TRBD2 is a possible D gene (6 bases). The length of the CDR3 is 16 residues. Between the trimmed V and J ends, which lost 5 bases and 7 bases, there was a span of 21 bases. CDR1 and CDR2 from the germline V gene are MNHEY and SMNVEV (reference sequence). Here the CDR3 DNA reads TGTGCCAGCAGTCCCCCGGGGCGGGACCGGGAGAACATTCAGTACTTC. Translated, it gives CASSPPGRDRENIQYF.

J is TRBJ2-3 and V is TRBV10-3; 7 nucleotides match TRBD1. Losses at the gene ends were 6 bases for V and 5 bases for J; bases not matched to a gene: 5. Germline V lookup: CDR1 ENHRY, CDR2 SYGVKD. This CDR3 region has 13 residues. The CDR3 nucleotides read TGTGCCATCAGCCGGGACAGCCGAGATACGCAGTATTTT. Amino acids: CAISRDSRDTQYF.

This chain connects TRBV28 to TRBJ2-3, with 11 positions matching TRBD2. The V gene end was trimmed by 2 bases and the J gene end by 4 bases; junction bases not matched to a gene: 5. The V gene's germline CDR1 is MDHEN and CDR2 SYDVKM. The CDR3 is 16 amino acids. The CDR3 sequence is CASSLQTSGVSDTQYF. In DNA, the CDR3 is TGTGCCAGCAGTTTACAGACTAGCGGGGTTTCAGATACGCAGTATTTT.

The chain employs TRBV9 and TRBJ1-6, with D possibly TRBD1 on 6 matching bases. The CDR3 totals 17 residues. Germline V gene lookup returns CDR1 SGDLS and CDR2 YYNGEE. The V end was cut by 0 bases, the J end by 9 bases, with 19 bases between. The CDR3 spells CASSVGLGQGTGSPLHF. CDR3 bases: TGTGCCAGCAGCGTAGGCCTAGGTCAGGGGACTGGTTCACCCCTCCACTTT.

This clonotype has at least ten counts. The chain carries TRBV5-1 and TRBJ2-1; D is unresolved. CDR1 and CDR2 from the germline V gene are SGHRS and YFSETQ. CDR3 size: 12 residues. V gave up 2 bases and J gave up 2 bases, with 2 bases separating them. Here the CDR3 reads CASSFAYNEQFF. CDR3 bases: TGCGCCAGCAGCTTTGCCTACAATGAGCAGTTCTTC.